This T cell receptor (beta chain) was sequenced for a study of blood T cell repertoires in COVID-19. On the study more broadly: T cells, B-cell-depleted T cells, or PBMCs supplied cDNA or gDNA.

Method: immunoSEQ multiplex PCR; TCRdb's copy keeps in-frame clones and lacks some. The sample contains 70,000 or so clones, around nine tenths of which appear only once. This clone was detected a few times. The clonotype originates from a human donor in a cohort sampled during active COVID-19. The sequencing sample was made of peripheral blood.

The CDR3 here is CASSPVRQTEAFF. The DNA for the CDR3 is TGTGCCAGCAGCCCCGTAAGACAGACTGAAGCTTTCTTT. The chain joins TRBV7-3 to TRBJ1-1; weak D call: TRBD1 (5 bases). The CDR3 is made up of 13 amino acids. V lost 5 bases and J lost 5, with 12 bases in between. The germline V gene has CDR1 SGHTA and CDR2 FQGTGA.